Presented here are 31 T cell receptor beta chains from one specimen sequenced in a study of shared clonotypes between healthy human individuals. The assay was immunoSEQ multiplex PCR, and TCRdb's table has in-frame clones only and misses some. Of 2,500,000 or so clones listed, about 92% are singletons. The specimen was naive CD4+ T cells sorted from blood. The subset here: CD45RA+ positively selected. All receptors come from a man aged 18 to 29 in good health.

This clone was detected only once. V usage is TRBV12-5 and J usage is TRBJ2-1; D gene uncertain. V lost 4 bases, J lost 4 bases, and 5 bases lay in between. The CDR3 runs to 12 residues. Germline CDR1 is LGHNT and CDR2 is FRNRAP. The CDR3 sequence: CASGSGYNEQFF. The CDR3 DNA is TGTGCTAGTGGTTCCGGGTACAATGAGCAGTTCTTC.

V gene TRBV27 combines with J gene TRBJ2-1; unclear D gene. Germline V gives CDR1 MNHEY, CDR2 SMNVEV (reference sequence). The V end lost 6 bases, the J end lost 6 bases, and 12 bases lay between the germline ends. The CDR3 has 13 residues. CDR3: CASRAQSCNEQFF. Written as DNA, the CDR3 is TGTGCCAGCAGAGCCCAGAGCTGCAATGAGCAGTTCTTC.

The chain uses TRBV9 and TRBJ2-3; TRBD1 agrees at 8 bases. The germline gives CDR1 SGDLS, CDR2 YYNGEE. CDR3 length equals 15 residues. V gave up 3 bases and J gave up 5 bases; unmatched junction bases: 8. DNA for the CDR3: TGTGCCAGCAGCGCGGGACAGGCGTTGGGAGATACGCAGTATTTT. Translation gives CASSAGQALGDTQYF. Full variable domain (missing parts from reference TRBV9 and TRBJ2-3): DSGVTQTPKHLITATGQRVTLRCSPRSGDLSVYWYQQSLDQGLQFLIQYYNGEERAKGNILERFSAQQFPDLHSELNLSSLELGDSALYFCASSAGQALGDTQYFGPGTRLTVL.

This clone has only a few counts. The chain joins TRBV21-1 to TRBJ1-5; no check of the table's D call, TRBD1, against the DNA was made. TRBV21-1 is a recognized pseudogene. This CDR3 has 14 amino acids. The CDR3 nucleotides are TGTGCCAGCAGCAGTGCAGGGGGCGGTCAGCCCCAGCATTTT. Translated, it gives CASSSAGGGQPQHF.

The CDR3 bases are TGTGCCAGCAGTGAAGGGCACAGCTCCTACGAGCAGTACTTC. It specifies CASSEGHSSYEQYF. The chain has TRBV6-1 and TRBJ2-7; D unclear. Trimming cost V 1 base and J 0 bases, with 7 bases left between them. This CDR3 is built from 14 residues. Germline V gene sequence: CDR1 MNHNS, CDR2 SASEGT.

Comments on this clone: Other nucleotide sequences in the sample specify the same CDR3. The rearrangement joins TRBV6-6 to TRBJ1-6; D unresolved. Germline loops: CDR1 MNHNY, CDR2 SVGAGI (reference sequence). The CDR3 is 12 residues long. Trimming stripped 2 bases from V and 7 bases from J, with 3 bases between. CDR3 coding DNA: TGTGCCAGCAGTTACGGGAATTCACCCCTCCACTTT. This gives the protein CASSYGNSPLHF.

J is TRBJ1-6 and V is TRBV30; D unresolved. This CDR3 spans 13 amino acids. V lost 5 bases to trimming and J lost 8 bases, with 13 bases between them. CDR1 and CDR2 (germline): GTSNPN, SVGIG (reference sequence). CDR3 coding DNA: TGTGCCTGGTCGGCCAAAAGGGATTCACCCCTCCACTTT. Amino acid sequence: CAWSAKRDSPLHF.

The chain has TRBV9 and TRBJ2-2; the match to TRBD1 covers 10 bases. CDR3 length: 15 amino acids. Germline lookup yields CDR1 SGDLS and CDR2 YYNGEE. The V and J ends lost 4 bases and 7 bases, in that order; junction bases with no gene match: 7. CDR3 coding DNA: TGTGCCAGCAGCAGACGACAGGGGGCTTACGGGGAGCTGTTTTTT. Its translation is CASSRRQGAYGELFF. The full variable domain, with the rest looked up from reference TRBV9 and TRBJ2-2, is DSGVTQTPKHLITATGQRVTLRCSPRSGDLSVYWYQQSLDQGLQFLIQYYNGEERAKGNILERFSAQQFPDLHSELNLSSLELGDSALYFCASSRRQGAYGELFFGEGSRLTVL.

The chain links TRBV27 to TRBJ2-2; D tentatively reads TRBD1 or TRBD2 (6 bases each). The CDR3 consists of 15 residues. Per germline, CDR1 MNHEY and CDR2 SMNVEV (reference sequence). V lost 10 bases to trimming and J lost 2 bases, with 17 bases between them. The CDR3: CATHSGGTNTGELFF. The CDR3 bases are TGTGCCACCCATTCTGGGGGGACAAACACCGGGGAGCTGTTTTTT.

This clone came up once. CDR3 bases: TGTGCCAGCAGCTTAGAAAGGGGACTAGCGGGAGTGACCGGGGAGCTGTTTTTT. This translates into CASSLERGLAGVTGELFF. J is TRBJ2-2 and V is TRBV11-2; 14 nucleotides align to TRBD2. There are 18 residues in the CDR3. Germline V gene data show CDR1 as SGHAT and CDR2 as FQNNGV. Germline trimming cut 0 bases from V and 5 bases from J; bases unmatched to any gene: 5.

This clone was observed a handful of times. Distinct nucleotide sequences in the sample also encode this CDR3. The chain employs TRBV5-4 and TRBJ1-1, with 7 positions matching TRBD1. The CDR3 length is 15 residues. J gave up 0 bases and V 3 bases, and 5 bases lay outside the gene matches. Germline CDR1 and CDR2: SGHNT and YYREEE (reference sequence). CDR3: CASSWGGQMNTEAFF. The CDR3 bases are TGTGCCAGCAGCTGGGGGGGACAGATGAACACTGAAGCTTTCTTT.

This chain connects TRBV6-5 to TRBJ2-7; D ambiguous. CDR1 and CDR2 from the germline V gene are MNHEY and SVGAGI. With 6 bases removed from V and 0 bases from J, the gap between germline ends came to 15 bases. CDR3 size: 15 residues. The CDR3 protein is CASSRLSKDSYEQYF. The CDR3 nucleotides are TGTGCCAGCAGCCGACTGTCCAAAGACTCCTACGAGCAGTACTTC.

CDR3 in DNA: TGTGCCAGCAGCTGGGAAATGGACAAAAACATTCAGTACTTC. It is translated as CASSWEMDKNIQYF. The chain is built from TRBV7-2 and TRBJ2-4; unclear D gene. The CDR3 sequence is 14 residues long. Trimming pared 4 bases from V and 3 bases from J, leaving 10 bases between. The germline V gene has CDR1 SGHTA and CDR2 FQGNSA.

The chain employs TRBV7-2 and TRBJ2-2; D tentatively reads TRBD1 or TRBD2 (6 bases each). This CDR3 region has 15 residues. Trimming removed 5 bases from V and 6 bases from J, with 16 bases in between. In germline, CDR1 is SGHTA, CDR2 FQGNSA. For the CDR3, the DNA is TGTGCCAGCAGCCCGAGGGGGGTAGGGCCCGGGGAGCTGTTTTTT. Translating gives CASSPRGVGPGELFF.

This clone was recorded only once. The same CDR3 can be traced to other DNA sequences in this sample. The chain has TRBV18 and TRBJ2-6; D call uncertain. The germline gives CDR1 KGHSH, CDR2 LQKENI. The CDR3 runs to 15 residues. V lost 2 bases and J 4 bases, leaving 9 bases between the germline ends. The CDR3 DNA reads as TGTGCCAGCTCACCATTGGGTTCCGGGGCCAACGTCCTGACTTTC. This encodes CASSPLGSGANVLTF.

The chain recombines TRBV11-2 with TRBJ1-1, with TRBD1 as a possible D gene (6 bases). The germline gives CDR1 SGHAT, CDR2 FQNNGV. This CDR3 is built from 15 residues. The ends were cut back, 1 base at V and 1 base at J, with 10 bases in the middle. The CDR3 DNA reads TGTGCCAGCAGCTTAGCGGGACACTCGAACACTGAAGCTTTCTTT. It yields the protein CASSLAGHSNTEAFF.

The V and J genes are TRBV5-4 and TRBJ2-2; a possible D gene is TRBD1 (6 bases). CDR1 SGHNT and CDR2 YYREEE come from the germline V gene (reference sequence). Trimming took off 0 bases at V and 2 bases at J, with 8 bases between the two ends. CDR3 length: 15 residues. The CDR3 region is CASSLEDRNTGELFF. CDR3 in DNA: TGTGCCAGCAGCTTGGAGGACAGAAACACCGGGGAGCTGTTTTTT.

The chain couples TRBV21-1 to TRBJ2-3; the table's D call, TRBD2, has no DNA check behind it. TRBV21-1 is given as a pseudogene. There are 14 residues in the CDR3. The CDR3 region has the DNA TGTGCCAGCATACGACTAGCGGGAACAGATACGCAGTATTTT. Amino acids: CASIRLAGTDTQYF.

The genes are TRBV5-1 and TRBJ1-6; TRBD1 might be the D (5 bases). V was cut by 2 bases and J by 5 bases, with 8 bases left in between. Germline loops: CDR1 SGHRS, CDR2 YFSETQ. There are 14 residues in the CDR3. The CDR3 DNA follows: TGCGCCAGCAGCTTTGACAGTAATAATTCACCCCTCCACTTT. Translated, it gives CASSFDSNNSPLHF.

The chain combines TRBV10-3 with TRBJ2-1; 13 nucleotides align to TRBD2. In germline, CDR1 is ENHRY, CDR2 SYGVKD. The CDR3 has 14 residues. V shed 6 bases and J 7 bases; nucleotides not matched to a gene: 3. CDR3 in amino acids: CAISLTSGGNEQFF. The CDR3 DNA reads TGTGCCATCAGCCTGACTAGCGGGGGGAATGAGCAGTTCTTC.

The V call is TRBV4-1, the J call TRBJ1-2, with a possible D match to TRBD1 (6 bases). Germline V gives CDR1 MGHRA, CDR2 YSYEKL. CDR3 size: 16 residues. V gave up 4 bases and J gave up 7 bases, with 22 bases separating them. This chain's CDR3 is CASSLEGGDNWIGYTF. Here the CDR3 DNA reads TGCGCCAGCAGCCTTGAAGGGGGAGACAATTGGATTGGCTACACCTTC.

As regards this clone: The same CDR3 can be traced to other DNA sequences in this sample. The rearrangement links TRBV7-2 to TRBJ2-1; TRBD2 matches 13 bases. This CDR3 has 14 amino acids. CDR1 and CDR2 from the germline V gene are SGHTA and FQGNSA. V gave up 5 bases and J gave up 7 bases; unmatched junction bases: 2. This CDR3 is CASSLLAGGNEQFF. The DNA for the CDR3 is TGTGCCAGCAGCCTACTAGCGGGGGGGAATGAGCAGTTCTTC.

The chain uses TRBV28 and TRBJ2-1; D may be TRBD1 or TRBD2 (5 bases each). V lost 1 base and J 3 bases, leaving 10 bases between the germline ends. Germline CDR1 reads MDHEN; CDR2 reads SYDVKM. The CDR3 consists of 15 residues. Written as DNA, the CDR3 is TGTGCCAGCAGTTTATCTCGGGACCTCTACAATGAGCAGTTCTTC. Its translation: CASSLSRDLYNEQFF. The full variable domain, rest sourced from reference TRBV28 and TRBJ2-1, is DVKVTQSSRYLVKRTGEKVFLECVQDMDHENMFWYRQDPGLGLRLIYFSYDVKMKEKGDIPEGYSVSREKKERFSLILESASTNQTSMYLCASSLSRDLYNEQFFGPGTRLTVL.

V gene TRBV30 combines with J gene TRBJ1-5; D unclear. This CDR3 contains 14 residues. CDR1 and CDR2 (germline): GTSNPN, SVGIG (reference sequence). Between the trimmed V and J ends, which lost 2 bases and 3 bases, there was a span of 11 bases. In DNA form, the CDR3 reads TGTGCCTGGAGTCCCTCCCTACCCAATCAGCCCCAGCATTTT. This codes for CAWSPSLPNQPQHF.

This chain links TRBV10-2 with TRBJ2-5, with 10 bases aligning to TRBD2. V lost 0 bases, J lost 7 bases, and 5 bases stayed unmatched. Germline-derived CDR1 and CDR2 are WSHSY and SAAADI. The CDR3 loop spans 15 amino acids. In nucleotides, the CDR3 is TGCGCCAGCAGTGAGTCTCTAGCGGGAGTGGGGACCCAGTACTTC. Translated, it gives CASSESLAGVGTQYF.

V is TRBV15 and J is TRBJ1-6; 7 nucleotides agree with TRBD1. CDR1 and CDR2 from the germline V gene are LNHNV and YYDKDF (reference sequence). The CDR3 length is 14 residues. With V trimmed by 3 bases and J by 7 bases, 3 bases remained unmatched. Here the CDR3 reads CATSSGQANSPLHF. CDR3 bases: TGTGCCACCAGCAGTGGACAGGCAAATTCACCCCTCCACTTT.

The chain has TRBV10-3 and TRBJ1-4, with D tentatively TRBD1 (6 bases). Trimming stripped 8 bases from V and 4 bases from J, with 11 bases between. Per germline, CDR1 ENHRY and CDR2 SYGVKD. The CDR3 extends over 13 amino acids. In DNA, the CDR3 is TGTGCCATCCGGGCAGGGGATAATGAAAAACTGTTTTTT. It codes for CAIRAGDNEKLFF.

The chain combines TRBV10-3 with TRBJ1-5, with D possibly matching TRBD1 (5 bases). Germline V CDR1 and CDR2: ENHRY, SYGVKD. V lost 8 bases and J 0 bases, leaving 20 bases between the germline ends. The CDR3 contains 17 residues. The CDR3 is CAIGYSWGLYSNQPQHF. CDR3 DNA sequence: TGTGCCATCGGATATTCTTGGGGCCTATATAGCAATCAGCCCCAGCATTTT.

The chain has TRBV7-6 and TRBJ2-7, with 12 bases matching TRBD1. The CDR3 sequence is 16 residues long. The V segment lost 3 bases and the J segment 5 bases; nucleotides outside the gene matches: 8. Germline V lookup: CDR1 SGHVS, CDR2 FNYEAQ. CDR3 in amino acids: CASSLPGTGGPDEQYF. The CDR3 nucleotides are TGTGCCAGCAGCTTGCCCGGGACAGGGGGCCCAGACGAGCAGTACTTC.

For this clone: Within the sample, other DNA sequences also encode this same CDR3. The chain has TRBV6-5 and TRBJ2-2; D unclear. Germline V gives CDR1 MNHEY, CDR2 SVGAGI. V was pared by 2 bases and J by 2 bases, with 6 bases between. This CDR3 contains 14 residues. Here the CDR3 DNA reads TGTGCCAGCAGTTACGGGCCCAACACCGGGGAGCTGTTTTTT. This sequence encodes CASSYGPNTGELFF.

The V and J genes are TRBV6-4 and TRBJ1-2; TRBD1 agrees at 11 bases. The V segment lost 2 bases and the J segment 4 bases; nucleotides outside the gene matches: 9. This CDR3 contains 17 residues. Germline V lookup: CDR1 MRHNA, CDR2 SNTAGT. In nucleotides, the CDR3 is TGTGCCAGCAGTGACCAGCCCGGAGGGACAGGGGGCTATGGCTACACCTTC. This sequence encodes CASSDQPGGTGGYGYTF.